The 7 T cell receptor beta chains reported below all come from one sample, sequenced in a study of T cell responses to AZD1222 COVID-19 vaccine. Here immunoSEQ multiplex PCR was the method, and the copy in TCRdb shows in-frame clones only, minus some. The sample shows 110,000 to 150,000 clones, 80% to 90% of them seen only once. The starting material was peripheral blood, obtained on day 0 of AZD1222 vaccination. These receptors originate from an adult in good health.

The V call is TRBV12-3 or TRBV12-4, the J call TRBJ1-1; D perhaps matches TRBD1 (5 bases). With 3 bases removed from V and 6 bases from J, the gap between germline ends came to 11 bases. The CDR3 consists of 13 residues. CDR3 bases: TGTGCCAGCAGTTTGGGGGTGGGAGCTGAAGCTTTCTTT. Protein sequence: CASSLGVGAEAFF.

The chain employs TRBV27 and TRBJ2-7; no definite D call. V shed 1 base and J shed 5 bases, with 12 bases lying between them. The germline V gene has CDR1 MNHEY and CDR2 SMNVEV (reference sequence). This CDR3 has 14 amino acids. The CDR3 sequence is CASSLLGAGHEQYF. CDR3 DNA sequence: TGTGCCAGCAGTTTATTAGGAGCCGGACACGAGCAGTACTTC.

This chain uses TRBV5-5 with TRBJ2-7; 8 nucleotides align to TRBD1. Trimming removed 0 bases from V and 3 bases from J; junction bases left unmatched: 5. Germline CDR1 is SGHKS and CDR2 is YYEKEE (reference sequence). The CDR3 loop spans 15 amino acids. This chain's CDR3 is CASSLAGTGFYEQYF. In DNA form, the CDR3 reads TGTGCCAGCAGCTTGGCCGGGACAGGCTTCTACGAGCAGTACTTC.

The chain employs TRBV19 and TRBJ2-5; 7 nucleotides match TRBD2. V gave up 3 bases and J gave up 5 bases; unmatched junction bases: 9. The CDR3 loop spans 15 amino acids. CDR1 and CDR2 (germline): LNHDA, SQIVND (reference sequence). DNA of the CDR3: TGTGCCAGTAGTATCTCCGGGGGGATAGGGGAGACCCAGTACTTC. Residues: CASSISGGIGETQYF.

V and J are TRBV5-5 and TRBJ2-2; 7 nucleotides match TRBD2. In germline, CDR1 is SGHKS, CDR2 YYEKEE (reference sequence). The CDR3 has 16 amino acids. The V and J ends lost 3 bases and 4 bases, in that order; junction bases with no gene match: 9. This CDR3 reads CASSSTSARSTGELFF. The CDR3, as DNA: TGTGCCAGCAGCTCAACTAGCGCCCGAAGCACCGGGGAGCTGTTTTTT. Combining the CDR3 with reference TRBV5-5 and TRBJ2-2 gives the whole variable domain DAGVTQSPTHLIKTRGQQVTLRCSPISGHKSVSWYQQVLGQGPQFIFQYYEKEERGRGNFPDRFSARQFPNYSSELNVNALLLGDSALYLCASSSTSARSTGELFFGEGSRLTVL.

This chain uses TRBV29-1 with TRBJ1-1, with no clear D. V lost 3 bases, J lost 6 bases, and 17 bases lay in between. The CDR3 totals 14 residues. Germline V gene lookup returns CDR1 SQVTM and CDR2 ANQGSEA. DNA for the CDR3: TGCAGCGTTGAGGCCGGGGAGGTTCGGGCTGAAGCTTTCTTT. Amino acid sequence: CSVEAGEVRAEAFF.

The rearrangement joins TRBV30 to TRBJ2-1; a possible D gene is TRBD2 (6 bases). Between the trimmed V and J ends, which lost 5 bases and 7 bases, there was a span of 9 bases. CDR1 GTSNPN and CDR2 SVGIG come from the germline V gene (reference sequence). The CDR3 length is 11 residues. The CDR3 spells CAWSSVNEQFF. As DNA, the CDR3 is TGTGCCTGGTCTAGCGTGAATGAGCAGTTCTTC.